This T cell receptor beta chain was recorded in a study of Tregs in tolerant kidney transplant recipients. Study results and limitations: Findings come from small patient numbers and require larger validation. Some patients' samples used different primers over time, so nucleotide sequences weren't comparable.

Remarks on this clone: Antigen specificity is unknown. The sequenced fragment ends 3 residues before the CDR3 boundary, so the rest is inferred from the germline J gene.

The CDR3 is made up of 14 amino acids. Germline CDR1 and CDR2: DFQATT and SNEGSKA (reference sequence). V shed 0 bases and J shed 4 bases, with 10 bases lying between them. Some clones are missing from TCRdb's copy, which holds only in-frame ones; the method was immunoSEQ multiplex PCR. Found here are approximately 6,400 clones; the top ten clones hold roughly two fifths. The nonmyeloablative bone marrow transplants came from related graft donors, with transient mixed chimerism. Unstimulated Tregs (CD4+CD25+CD127-) and CD4+CD25- non-Tregs were sorted from PBMCs. Sequences were derived from CD8+ T cells from blood (PBMCs), sampled 12 months after the transplant. This clonotype was sampled from a human patient who received a combined kidney and bone marrow transplant. Some of the T cells might come from the graft donor. The chain carries TRBV20-1 and TRBJ1-3; the D gene is possibly TRBD1 (6 bases). The sequenced part of the CDR3 DNA is TGCAGTGCTAGAGAGGCAGGGGTAGGAAACACC. Encoded protein: CSAREAGVGNT. The whole CDR3 sequence is CSAREAGVGNTIYF.